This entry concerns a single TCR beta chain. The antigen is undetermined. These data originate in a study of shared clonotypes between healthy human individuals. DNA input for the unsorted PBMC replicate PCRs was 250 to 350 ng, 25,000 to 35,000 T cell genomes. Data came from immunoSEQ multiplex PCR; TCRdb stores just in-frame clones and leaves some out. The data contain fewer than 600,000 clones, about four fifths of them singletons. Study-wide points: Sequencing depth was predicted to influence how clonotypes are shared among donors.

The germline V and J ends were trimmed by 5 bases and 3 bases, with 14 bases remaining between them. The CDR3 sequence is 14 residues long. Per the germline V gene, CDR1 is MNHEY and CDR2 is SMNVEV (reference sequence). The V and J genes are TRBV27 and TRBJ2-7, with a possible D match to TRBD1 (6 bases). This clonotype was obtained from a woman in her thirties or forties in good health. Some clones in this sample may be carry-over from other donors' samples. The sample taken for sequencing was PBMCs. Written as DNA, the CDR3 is TGTGCCAGCAGTCCCGGACAGCGAGACTACGAGCAGTACTTC. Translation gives CASSPGQRDYEQYF.